One sample yielded the 14 T cell receptor beta chains listed below, sequenced in a study of cytomegalovirus exposure and HLA in healthy donors. Primers: 60 Vbeta forward and 13 Jbeta reverse. The repertoire was sequenced with immunoSEQ multiplex PCR; TCRdb's copy has only in-frame clones and lacks some. The sample lists 150,000 or so clones; about 75% were seen once. Source material: PBMCs. Receptor source: a woman in her 40s in good health and CMV-seropositive.

CDR3 DNA: TGTGCCAGCAGACGACTAGCGGACTACAATGAGCAGTTCTTC. The encoded protein is CASRRLADYNEQFF. V usage is TRBV5-4 and J usage is TRBJ2-1; 9 bases fit TRBD2. Germline V gives CDR1 SGHNT, CDR2 YYREEE (reference sequence). V trimming: 5 bases; J trimming: 3 bases; junction bases outside the gene matches: 3. The CDR3 consists of 14 residues.

The rearrangement joins TRBV30 to TRBJ1-6; 7 positions agree with TRBD1. Unmatched junction bases numbered 4, after V lost 3 bases and J lost 11 bases. Germline V CDR1 and CDR2: GTSNPN, SVGIG (reference sequence). The CDR3 contains 12 residues. The chain's CDR3 is CAWRPQGAPLHF. CDR3 coding DNA: TGTGCCTGGAGACCCCAGGGGGCACCCCTCCACTTT.

The V and J genes are TRBV25-1 and TRBJ2-7; 10 bases are a match to TRBD2. The CDR3 loop spans 14 amino acids. Germline values: CDR1 MGHDK, CDR2 SYGVNS. The V segment lost 6 bases and the J segment 4 bases; nucleotides outside the gene matches: 6. DNA of the CDR3: TGTGCCAGCAGGCCTAGCGGGAGTGGGTACGAGCAGTACTTC. It is translated as CASRPSGSGYEQYF.

V is TRBV6-6 and J is TRBJ2-3; 7 positions agree with TRBD2. V lost 5 bases to trimming and J lost 2 bases; unmatched junction nucleotides: 4. CDR3 length: 14 amino acids. Germline values: CDR1 MNHNY, CDR2 SVGAGI (reference sequence). The CDR3 nucleotides are TGTGCCAGCAGTCGCGGGGGAGACACAGATACGCAGTATTTT. Amino acid sequence: CASSRGGDTDTQYF.

The chain combines TRBV5-4 with TRBJ1-1; D is unclear. Germline CDR1 and CDR2: SGHNT and YYREEE (reference sequence). CDR3 size: 14 residues. The V and J ends lost 5 bases and 1 base respectively, with 12 bases between them. CDR3 amino acids: CASRERGANTEAFF. The CDR3 nucleotides are TGTGCCAGCAGGGAGCGGGGAGCGAACACTGAAGCTTTCTTT.

The V and J genes are TRBV15 and TRBJ2-1, with TRBD2 matching over 7 bases. CDR1 is LNHNV and CDR2 is YYDKDF in the germline V gene (reference sequence). The CDR3 extends over 18 amino acids. The V segment lost 6 bases and the J segment 0 bases; nucleotides outside the gene matches: 14. The CDR3 spells CATSPAQGGRSSYNEQFF. DNA of the CDR3: TGTGCCACCAGTCCCGCTCAGGGAGGGAGGAGCTCCTACAATGAGCAGTTCTTC.

This chain joins TRBV7-8 and TRBJ2-7; 11 bases fit TRBD2. After removal of 5 bases from V and 5 bases from J, the junction contained 2 bases not matched to a gene. Germline CDR1 is SGHVS and CDR2 is FQNEAQ. The CDR3 loop spans 13 amino acids. This CDR3 reads CASSRGLADEQYF. The CDR3 DNA reads TGTGCCAGCAGCCGGGGACTAGCGGACGAGCAGTACTTC.

In this sample, this clone turned up a few times. Other DNA sequences in the same sample also yield this CDR3. The rearrangement uses TRBV19 and TRBJ1-1, with a tentative D call TRBD1 (5 bases). The CDR3 loop spans 13 amino acids. V lost 1 base and J lost 3, with 6 bases in between. Germline V gene data show CDR1 as LNHDA and CDR2 as SQIVND (reference sequence). CDR3 in amino acids: CASSIGRDTEAFF. The CDR3 DNA reads as TGTGCCAGTAGTATAGGCAGGGACACTGAAGCTTTCTTT.

This chain joins TRBV10-1 and TRBJ2-7; possibly TRBD1 for D (6 bases). V lost 4 bases and J lost 5, with 12 bases in between. Germline CDR1 WNHNN, CDR2 SYGVQD (reference sequence). The CDR3 loop spans 13 amino acids. CDR3 bases: TGCGCCAGCAGTGGGGCAGGGGAGCACGAGCAGTACTTC. It specifies CASSGAGEHEQYF.

The chain links TRBV4-3 to TRBJ2-1, with TRBD2 identical over 9 bases. This CDR3 is built from 16 residues. After removal of 1 base from V and 6 bases from J, the junction contained 7 bases not matched to a gene. Looked up from germline, CDR1 is LGHNA and CDR2 is YSLEER. The CDR3 nucleotides are TGCGCCAGCAGCCAAGGGGTTAGCGGGAGAATCAATGAGCAGTTCTTC. Encoded protein: CASSQGVSGRINEQFF.

This clone was recorded a few times. V is TRBV25-1 and J is TRBJ2-3, with TRBD2 matching 8 bases. This CDR3 has 14 residues. The J segment lost 5 bases and the V segment lost 5 bases, leaving 6 bases of the junction unmatched. Germline lookup yields CDR1 MGHDK and CDR2 SYGVNS. The CDR3 loop reads CASSPDSGIDTQYF. CDR3 nucleotides: TGTGCCAGCAGTCCTGATAGCGGGATAGATACGCAGTATTTT. Variable domain in full (rest from reference TRBV25-1 and TRBJ2-3): EADIYQTPRYLVIGTGKKITLECSQTMGHDKMYWYQQDPGMELHLIHYSYGVNSTEKGDLSSESTVSRIRTEHFPLTLESARPSHTSQYLCASSPDSGIDTQYFGPGTRLTVL.

The rearrangement uses TRBV7-2 and TRBJ2-3, with a tentative D call TRBD2 (6 bases). The CDR3 sequence is 17 residues long. Germline CDR1 and CDR2: SGHTA and FQGNSA. V was pared by 5 bases and J by 3 bases, with 21 bases between. The CDR3 DNA reads as TGTGCCAGCAGCCTGGGAGCGGGTGCTGGGGGTACAGATACGCAGTATTTT. Its translation is CASSLGAGAGGTDTQYF. Looking up the rest from reference TRBV7-2 and TRBJ2-3 gives the full variable domain: GAGVSQSPSNKVTEKGKDVELRCDPISGHTALYWYRQSLGQGLEFLIYFQGNSAPDKSGLPSDRFSAERTGGSVSTLTIQRTQQEDSAVYLCASSLGAGAGGTDTQYFGPGTRLTVL.

The rearrangement uses TRBV28 and TRBJ2-7, with D perhaps TRBD2 (6 bases). CDR1 MDHEN and CDR2 SYDVKM come from the germline V gene. Between the trimmed V and J ends, which lost 4 bases and 0 bases, there was a span of 22 bases. The CDR3 contains 18 residues. The CDR3 spells CASSSGTHEHPLSYEQYF. The CDR3 nucleotides are TGTGCCAGCAGTTCCGGGACTCATGAACACCCTCTCTCCTACGAGCAGTACTTC.

The chain employs TRBV7-9 and TRBJ2-1, with 7 bases identical to TRBD2. After removal of 1 base from V and 7 bases from J, the junction contained 10 bases not matched to a gene. This CDR3 spans 16 amino acids. CDR1 SEHNR and CDR2 FQNEAQ come from the germline V gene (reference sequence). The CDR3 DNA reads as TGTGCCAGCAGCTTAGGCCTCACAACCGGGAGGAATGAGCAGTTCTTC. This gives the protein CASSLGLTTGRNEQFF.